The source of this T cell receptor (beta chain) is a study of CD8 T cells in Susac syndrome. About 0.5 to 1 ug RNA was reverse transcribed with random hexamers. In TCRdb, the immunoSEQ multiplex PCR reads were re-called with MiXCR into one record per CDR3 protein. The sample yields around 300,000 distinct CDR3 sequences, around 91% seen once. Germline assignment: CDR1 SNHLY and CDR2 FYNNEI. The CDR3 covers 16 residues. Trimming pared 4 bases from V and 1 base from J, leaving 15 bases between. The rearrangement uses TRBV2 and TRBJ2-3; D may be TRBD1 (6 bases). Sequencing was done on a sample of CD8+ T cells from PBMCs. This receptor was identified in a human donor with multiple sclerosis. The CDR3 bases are TGTGCCAGCAGTGCCCTCGGGACAACACGCACAGATACGCAGTATTTT. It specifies CASSALGTTRTDTQYF.